This T cell receptor beta chain was identified in a study of beta chain features in type 1 diabetes. General observations from the study: Shortening that was moderate but significant affected the TCRB CDR3s of Type 1 diabetes patients in all four CD4+ subsets.

V lost 5 bases and J 5 bases, leaving 9 bases between the germline ends. This CDR3 has 12 residues. Germline assignment: CDR1 MNHNS and CDR2 SASEGT. Expressed TCRB transcripts were sequenced because the entire RNA isolate underwent reverse transcription. This table comes from immunoSEQ multiplex PCR, and its TCRdb copy is limited to in-frame clones, with some not included. This table has about 660,000 clones, 11% to 15% appearing once. In the case of this clone: Its antigen is not identified.

This chain connects TRBV6-1 to TRBJ2-5; D unresolved. The sequence came from a man aged 18 to 30 with type 1 diabetes. Sequences were obtained from naive CD4+ T cells from blood. The CDR3 sequence is CASSPYPETQYF. As DNA, the CDR3 is TGTGCCAGCAGTCCCTACCCCGAGACCCAGTACTTC.